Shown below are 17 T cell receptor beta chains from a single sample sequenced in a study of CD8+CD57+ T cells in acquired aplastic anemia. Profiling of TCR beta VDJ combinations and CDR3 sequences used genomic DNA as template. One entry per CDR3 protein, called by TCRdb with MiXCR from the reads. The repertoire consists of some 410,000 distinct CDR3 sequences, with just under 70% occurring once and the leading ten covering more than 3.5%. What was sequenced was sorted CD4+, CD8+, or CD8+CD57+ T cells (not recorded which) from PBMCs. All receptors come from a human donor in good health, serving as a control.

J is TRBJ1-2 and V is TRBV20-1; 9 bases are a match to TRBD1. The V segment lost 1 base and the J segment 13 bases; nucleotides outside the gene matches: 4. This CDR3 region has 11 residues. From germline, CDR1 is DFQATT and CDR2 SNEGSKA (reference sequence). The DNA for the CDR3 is TGCAGTGCTAGAGCCCCGACAGGGGGCACCTTC. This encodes CSARAPTGGTF.

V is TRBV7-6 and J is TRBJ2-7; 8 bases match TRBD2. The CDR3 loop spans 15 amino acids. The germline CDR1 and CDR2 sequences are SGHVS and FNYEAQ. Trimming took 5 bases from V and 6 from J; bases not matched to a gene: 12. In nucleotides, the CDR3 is TGTGCCAGCAGCGCACTAGGCGGGAGCGGGGGCGAGCAGTACTTC. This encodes CASSALGGSGGEQYF.

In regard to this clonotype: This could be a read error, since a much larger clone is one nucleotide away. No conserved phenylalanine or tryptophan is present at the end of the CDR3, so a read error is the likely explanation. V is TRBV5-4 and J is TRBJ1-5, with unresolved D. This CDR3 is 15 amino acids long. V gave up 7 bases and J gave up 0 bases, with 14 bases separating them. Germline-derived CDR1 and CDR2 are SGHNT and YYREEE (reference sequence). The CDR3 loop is CASQSSPASNQPQHL. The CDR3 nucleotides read TGTGCCAGCCAATCATCCCCTGCTAGCAATCAGCCCCAGCATCTT.

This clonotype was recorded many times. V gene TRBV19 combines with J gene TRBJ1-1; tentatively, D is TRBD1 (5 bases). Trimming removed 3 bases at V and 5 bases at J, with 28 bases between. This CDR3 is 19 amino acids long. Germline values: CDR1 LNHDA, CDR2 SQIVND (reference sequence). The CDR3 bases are TGTGCCAGTAGTATTTACAATTGGGGGATAGACGGAGGCGGAACTGAAGCTTTCTTT. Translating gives CASSIYNWGIDGGGTEAFF. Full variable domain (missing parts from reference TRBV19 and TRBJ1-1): DGGITQSPKYLFRKEGQNVTLSCEQNLNHDAMYWYRQDPGQGLRLIYYSQIVNDFQKGDIAEGYSVSREKKESFPLTVTSAQKNPTAFYLCASSIYNWGIDGGGTEAFFGQGTRLTVV.

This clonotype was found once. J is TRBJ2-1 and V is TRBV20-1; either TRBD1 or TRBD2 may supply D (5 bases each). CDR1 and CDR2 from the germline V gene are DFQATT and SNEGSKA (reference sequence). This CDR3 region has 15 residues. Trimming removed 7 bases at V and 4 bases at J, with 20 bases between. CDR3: CSVQARDGYYNEQFF. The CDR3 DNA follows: TGCAGTGTTCAAGCTCGGGACGGGTATTACAATGAGCAGTTCTTC.

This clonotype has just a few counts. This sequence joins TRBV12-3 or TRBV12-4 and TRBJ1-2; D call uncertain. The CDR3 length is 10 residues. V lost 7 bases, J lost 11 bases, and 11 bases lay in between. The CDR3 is CASTPSGYTF. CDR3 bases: TGTGCCAGCACCCCAAGCGGGTACACCTTC.

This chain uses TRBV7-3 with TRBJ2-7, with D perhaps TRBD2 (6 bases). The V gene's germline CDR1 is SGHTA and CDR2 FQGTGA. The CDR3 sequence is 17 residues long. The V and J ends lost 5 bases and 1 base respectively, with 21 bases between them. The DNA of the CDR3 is TGTGCCAGCAGCGAGCGGGTGGTCGCTGAAGCTTCCTACGAGCAGTACTTC. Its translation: CASSERVVAEASYEQYF.

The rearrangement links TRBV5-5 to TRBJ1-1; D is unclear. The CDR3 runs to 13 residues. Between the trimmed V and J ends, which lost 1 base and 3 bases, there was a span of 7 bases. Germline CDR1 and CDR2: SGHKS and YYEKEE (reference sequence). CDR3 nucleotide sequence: TGTGCCAGCAGCTTGAGGACGGACACTGAAGCTTTCTTT. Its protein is CASSLRTDTEAFF.

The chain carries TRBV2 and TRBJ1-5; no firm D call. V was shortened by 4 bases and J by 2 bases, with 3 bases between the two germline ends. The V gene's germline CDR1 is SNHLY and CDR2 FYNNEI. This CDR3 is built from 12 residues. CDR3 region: CASSGRNQPQHF. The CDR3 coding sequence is TGTGCCAGCAGTGGACGCAATCAGCCCCAGCATTTT.

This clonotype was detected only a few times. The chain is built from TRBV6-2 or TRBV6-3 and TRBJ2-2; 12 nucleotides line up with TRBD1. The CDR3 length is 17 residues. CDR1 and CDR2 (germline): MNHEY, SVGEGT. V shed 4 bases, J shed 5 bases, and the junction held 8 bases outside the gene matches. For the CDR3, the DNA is TGTGCCAGCAGTTCTGCGATGGGACAGGGGGCGACCGGGGAGCTGTTTTTT. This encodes CASSSAMGQGATGELFF.

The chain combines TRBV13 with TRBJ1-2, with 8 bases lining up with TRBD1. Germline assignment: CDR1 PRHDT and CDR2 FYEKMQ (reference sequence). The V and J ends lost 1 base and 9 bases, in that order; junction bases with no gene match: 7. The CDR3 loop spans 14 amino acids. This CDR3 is CASSLEDRASCYTF. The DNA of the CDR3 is TGTGCCAGCAGCTTAGAGGACAGGGCGTCTTGCTACACCTTC.

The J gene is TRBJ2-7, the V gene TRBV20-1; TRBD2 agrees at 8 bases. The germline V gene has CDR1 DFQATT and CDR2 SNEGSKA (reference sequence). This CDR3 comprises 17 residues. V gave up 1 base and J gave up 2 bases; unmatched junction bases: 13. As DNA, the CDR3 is TGCAGTGCTAGAGGGCTAGCGGGTGCCGGGGCCACCTACGAGCAGTACTTC. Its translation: CSARGLAGAGATYEQYF.

The CDR3 sequence: CSATRGRNTEAFF. CDR3 nucleotide sequence: TGCAGTGCTACAAGGGGAAGGAACACTGAAGCTTTCTTT. The gene calls are TRBV20-1 and TRBJ1-1, with TRBD1 as a possible D gene (5 bases). V was shortened by 4 bases and J by 1 base, with 10 bases between the two germline ends. The CDR3 has 13 residues. Germline CDR1 is DFQATT and CDR2 is SNEGSKA (reference sequence).

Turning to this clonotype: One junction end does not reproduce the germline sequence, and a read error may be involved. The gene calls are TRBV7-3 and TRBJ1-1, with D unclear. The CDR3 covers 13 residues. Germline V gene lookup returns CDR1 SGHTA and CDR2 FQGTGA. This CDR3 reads CASSKATNYDYSF. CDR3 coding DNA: TGTGCCAGCAGCAAAGCGACGAACTATGACTACTCCTTC.

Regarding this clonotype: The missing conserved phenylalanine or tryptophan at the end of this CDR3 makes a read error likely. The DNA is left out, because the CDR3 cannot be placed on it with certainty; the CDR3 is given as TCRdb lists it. CDR3 protein: CASSLGSGRPYEQ. The V gene is TRBV7-6, the J gene TRBJ1-2. The length of the CDR3 is 13 amino acids, counting both ends. CDR1 SGHVS and CDR2 FNYEAQ come from the germline V gene.

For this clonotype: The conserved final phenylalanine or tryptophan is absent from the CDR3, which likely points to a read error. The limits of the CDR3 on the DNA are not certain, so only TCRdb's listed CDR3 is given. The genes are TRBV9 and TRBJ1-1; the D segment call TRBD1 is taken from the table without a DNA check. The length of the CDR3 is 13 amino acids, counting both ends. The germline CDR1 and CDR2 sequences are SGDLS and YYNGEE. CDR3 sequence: CASSETGASEETL.

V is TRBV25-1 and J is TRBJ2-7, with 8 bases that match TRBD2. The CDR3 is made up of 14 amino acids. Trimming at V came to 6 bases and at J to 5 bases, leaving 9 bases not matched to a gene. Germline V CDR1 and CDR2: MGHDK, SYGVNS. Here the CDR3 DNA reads TGTGCCAGCAGCGGGGGGGGAATGCCCCACGAGCAGTACTTC. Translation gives CASSGGGMPHEQYF.